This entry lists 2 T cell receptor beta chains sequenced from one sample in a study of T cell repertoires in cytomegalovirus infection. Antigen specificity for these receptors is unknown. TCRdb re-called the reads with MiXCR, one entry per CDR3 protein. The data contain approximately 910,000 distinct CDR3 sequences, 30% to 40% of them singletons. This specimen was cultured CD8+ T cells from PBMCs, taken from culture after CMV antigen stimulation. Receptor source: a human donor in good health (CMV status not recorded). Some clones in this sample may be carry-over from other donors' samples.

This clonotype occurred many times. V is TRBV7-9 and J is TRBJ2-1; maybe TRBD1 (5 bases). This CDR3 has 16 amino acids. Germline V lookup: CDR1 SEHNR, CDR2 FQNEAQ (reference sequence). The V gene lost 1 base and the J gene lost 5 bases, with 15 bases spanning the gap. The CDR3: CASSLGRQGAHNEQFF. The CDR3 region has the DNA TGTGCCAGCAGCTTAGGACGGCAGGGTGCCCACAATGAGCAGTTCTTC.

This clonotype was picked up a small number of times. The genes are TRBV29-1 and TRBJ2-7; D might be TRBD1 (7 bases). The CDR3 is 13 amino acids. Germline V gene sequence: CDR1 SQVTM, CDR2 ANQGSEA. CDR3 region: CSAQGGLLYEQYF. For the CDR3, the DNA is TGCAGTGCCCAGGGGGGTCTCCTCTACGAGCAGTACTTC.